What follows are 14 T cell receptor beta chains derived from one specimen sequenced in a study of blood T cell repertoires in COVID-19. Profiling relied on immunoSEQ multiplex PCR, and the TCRdb table lists in-frame clones only, not all of them. Altogether about 200,000 clones are present, 90% to 95% being singletons, with the ten largest covering approximately 0.77%. Material for sequencing was peripheral blood. All receptors come from a man aged 60-69 years with COVID-19, enrolled during active disease.

The rearrangement links TRBV5-1 to TRBJ2-7, with D tentatively TRBD2 (5 bases). The CDR3 runs to 15 residues. Between the trimmed V and J ends, which lost 0 bases and 0 bases, there was a span of 10 bases. CDR1 is SGHRS and CDR2 is YFSETQ in the germline V gene. The CDR3 here is CASSLGASFSYEQYF. CDR3 DNA: TGCGCCAGCAGCTTGGGGGCTAGCTTCTCCTACGAGCAGTACTTC. Full variable domain (remainder filled in from reference TRBV5-1 and TRBJ2-7): KAGVTQTPRYLIKTRGQQVTLSCSPISGHRSVSWYQQTPGQGLQFLFEYFSETQRNKGNFPGRFSGRQFSNSRSEMNVSTLELGDSALYLCASSLGASFSYEQYFGPGTRLTVT.

CDR3 in amino acids: CASSFGAAQETQYF. CDR3 sequence (DNA): TGTGCCAGCAGTTTCGGAGCGGCACAAGAGACCCAGTACTTC. The gene calls are TRBV27 and TRBJ2-5, with a weak D call TRBD2 (5 bases). CDR1 and CDR2 from the germline V gene are MNHEY and SMNVEV (reference sequence). CDR3 size: 14 residues. The V end lost 3 bases, the J end lost 2 bases, and 10 bases lay between the germline ends.

J is TRBJ1-3 and V is TRBV30; D uncertain. Germline CDR1 GTSNPN, CDR2 SVGIG (reference sequence). This CDR3 is 13 amino acids long. Trimming removed 8 bases at V and 2 bases at J, with 13 bases between. The CDR3 DNA reads TGTGCCAGGGAGGGTATACCTGGAAACACCATATATTTT. Its protein is CAREGIPGNTIYF.

CDR3 region: CASSSGTGGEKLFF. The CDR3 nucleotides are TGCGCCAGCAGCTCCGGGACAGGGGGCGAAAAACTGTTTTTT. This chain links TRBV5-1 with TRBJ1-4; 12 nucleotides align to TRBD1. The CDR3 contains 14 residues. V lost 3 bases to trimming and J lost 8 bases; unmatched junction nucleotides: 2. CDR1 SGHRS and CDR2 YFSETQ come from the germline V gene.

The chain couples TRBV19 to TRBJ1-1; the D gene is possibly TRBD1 (6 bases). This CDR3 contains 13 residues. The germline CDR1 and CDR2 sequences are LNHDA and SQIVND (reference sequence). V was trimmed by 4 bases and J by 4 bases, leaving 10 bases between them. The DNA of the CDR3 is TGTGCCAGTAGTACCCAGACAGGCACTGAAGCTTTCTTT. This sequence encodes CASSTQTGTEAFF.

This clone appeared a single time. This rearrangement joins TRBV27 to TRBJ2-1; D is possibly TRBD2 (6 bases). The CDR3 loop spans 17 amino acids. Per the germline V gene, CDR1 is MNHEY and CDR2 is SMNVEV (reference sequence). Trimming left V 6 bases short and J 3 bases short, with 21 bases between. CDR3 region: CASSPQSGRPLYNEQFF. CDR3 coding DNA: TGTGCCAGCAGCCCCCAATCTGGGAGGCCCCTCTACAATGAGCAGTTCTTC.

The chain employs TRBV11-2 and TRBJ2-3; D is possibly TRBD2 (6 bases). CDR1 is SGHAT and CDR2 is FQNNGV in the germline V gene. The germline V and J ends were trimmed by 1 base and 2 bases, with 16 bases remaining between them. The CDR3 contains 17 residues. The CDR3 nucleotides read TGTGCCAGCAGCTTAGGTTGGACTACCCGATCCACAGATACGCAGTATTTT. This encodes CASSLGWTTRSTDTQYF. Complete variable domain (other parts from reference TRBV11-2 and TRBJ2-3): EAGVAQSPRYKIIEKRQSVAFWCNPISGHATLYWYQQILGQGPKLLIQFQNNGVVDDSQLPKDRFSAERLKGVDSTLKIQPAKLEDSAVYLCASSLGWTTRSTDTQYFGPGTRLTVL.

This chain links TRBV7-2 with TRBJ1-1; perhaps TRBD1 as D (5 bases). Trimming cost V 5 bases and J 3 bases, with 7 bases left between them. CDR1 is SGHTA and CDR2 is FQGNSA in the germline V gene. The CDR3 loop spans 12 amino acids. The CDR3 nucleotides are TGTGCCAGCAGCACAGGTTACACTGAAGCTTTCTTT. Its translation is CASSTGYTEAFF.

The chain couples TRBV3-1 (or the pseudogene TRBV3-2) to TRBJ1-2; 7 bases fit TRBD1. Germline V gene data show CDR1 as LGHDT and CDR2 as YNNKEL (reference sequence). The ends lost 5 bases at V and 8 bases at J; junction bases unmatched: 5. This CDR3 contains 12 residues. The CDR3 sequence is CASSTTGNGYTF. CDR3 DNA: TGTGCCAGCAGCACGACAGGGAACGGCTACACCTTC.

The chain couples TRBV6-2 or TRBV6-3 to TRBJ2-5, with unresolved D. The length of the CDR3 is 16 residues. Trimming cost V 5 bases and J 1 base, with 17 bases left between them. The germline CDR1 and CDR2 sequences are MNHEY and SVGEGT. The DNA for the CDR3 is TGTGCCAGCAGTACGCCCGGAGTGGCCACCCAAGAGACCCAGTACTTC. The encoded protein is CASSTPGVATQETQYF.

This clone was observed once. The chain joins TRBV28 to TRBJ2-1; 7 bases are a match to TRBD2. Looked up from germline, CDR1 is MDHEN and CDR2 is SYDVKM. V dropped 5 bases and J dropped 5; count of bases not matched to a gene: 12. The CDR3 has 16 residues. DNA for the CDR3: TGTGCCAGCAGTCCCCACTCTAGCGGCAATCACAATGAGCAGTTCTTC. Its protein is CASSPHSSGNHNEQFF.

This rearrangement joins TRBV5-1 to TRBJ2-7, with TRBD2 as a possible D gene (6 bases). Trimming shortened V by 0 bases and J by 4 bases, and 11 bases separated the two germline ends. There are 14 residues in the CDR3. Germline V gene data show CDR1 as SGHRS and CDR2 as YFSETQ. This CDR3 reads CASSLAGDGYEQYF. In DNA form, the CDR3 reads TGCGCCAGCAGCTTGGCGGGAGATGGATACGAGCAGTACTTC. Drawing the rest from reference TRBV5-1 and TRBJ2-7, the complete variable domain is KAGVTQTPRYLIKTRGQQVTLSCSPISGHRSVSWYQQTPGQGLQFLFEYFSETQRNKGNFPGRFSGRQFSNSRSEMNVSTLELGDSALYLCASSLAGDGYEQYFGPGTRLTVT.

The chain recombines TRBV6-5 with TRBJ1-5; a possible D gene is TRBD1 (6 bases). V lost 6 bases, J lost 7 bases, and 19 bases lay in between. Germline CDR1 is MNHEY and CDR2 is SVGAGI. This CDR3 is built from 15 residues. Here the CDR3 DNA reads TGTGCCAGCAGCCGGGACATCGGATCTGGGCAGCCCCAGCATTTT. As protein: CASSRDIGSGQPQHF.

This chain connects TRBV12-3 or TRBV12-4 to TRBJ1-2; D unclear. V lost 7 bases and J 5 bases, leaving 14 bases between the germline ends. CDR3 length equals 13 residues. The CDR3: CASTSRGGYGYTF. The CDR3 DNA sequence: TGTGCCAGCACCTCCCGGGGAGGATATGGCTACACCTTC.